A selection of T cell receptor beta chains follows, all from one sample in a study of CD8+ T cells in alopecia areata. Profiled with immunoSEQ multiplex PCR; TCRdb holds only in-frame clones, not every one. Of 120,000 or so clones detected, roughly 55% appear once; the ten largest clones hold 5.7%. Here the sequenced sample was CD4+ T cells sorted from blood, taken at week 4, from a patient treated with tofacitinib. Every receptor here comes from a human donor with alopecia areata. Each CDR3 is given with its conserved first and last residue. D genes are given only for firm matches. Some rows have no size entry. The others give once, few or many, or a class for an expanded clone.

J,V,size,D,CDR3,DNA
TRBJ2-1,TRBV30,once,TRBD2,CAWSRGASGTYNEQFF,TGTGCCTGGAGTCGGGGGGCTAGCGGGACCTACAATGAGCAGTTCTTC
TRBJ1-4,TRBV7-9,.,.,CASSLAQAGDNEKLFF,TGTGCCAGCAGCTTAGCGCAGGCAGGGGATAATGAAAAACTGTTTTTT
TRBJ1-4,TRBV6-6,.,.,CASRAKNEKLFF,TGTGCCAGCAGGGCTAAAAATGAAAAACTGTTTTTT
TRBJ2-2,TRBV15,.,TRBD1,CATSRETGTGELFF,TGTGCCACCAGCAGAGAGACAGGGACCGGGGAGCTGTTTTTT
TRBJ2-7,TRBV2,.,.,CATKGGGDYEQYF,TGTGCCACCAAGGGGGGCGGGGACTACGAGCAGTACTTC
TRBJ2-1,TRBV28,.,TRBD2,CASSSLSGNQEQFF,TGTGCCAGCAGTTCTCTTAGCGGGAACCAGGAGCAGTTCTTC
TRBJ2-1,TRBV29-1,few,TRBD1,CSVGTGRGEQFF,TGCAGCGTGGGGACAGGCCGAGGTGAGCAGTTCTTC
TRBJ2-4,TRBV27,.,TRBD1,CASSSDRAVKNIQYF,TGTGCCAGCAGTTCCGACAGGGCGGTCAAAAACATTCAGTACTTC
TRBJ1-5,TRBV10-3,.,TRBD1,CAISVEGGEPQHF,TGTGCCATCAGTGTTGAAGGGGGCGAGCCCCAGCATTTT
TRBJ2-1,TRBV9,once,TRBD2,CASSVGGGRADNEQFF,TGTGCCAGCAGCGTAGGAGGCGGGAGGGCCGACAATGAGCAGTTCTTC
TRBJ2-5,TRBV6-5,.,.,CASSPDGELMTQYF,TGTGCCAGCAGCCCAGACGGCGAGTTGATGACCCAGTACTTC
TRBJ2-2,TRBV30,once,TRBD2,CAFGLAGAGELFF,TGTGCCTTTGGACTAGCGGGAGCCGGGGAGCTGTTTTTT
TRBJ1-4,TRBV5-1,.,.,CASSVQASNEKLFF,TGCGCCAGCAGCGTACAGGCGTCTAATGAAAAACTGTTTTTT
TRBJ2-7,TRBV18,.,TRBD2,CASSPPLAGAYEQYF,TGTGCCAGCTCACCGCCCTTAGCGGGAGCATACGAGCAGTACTTC
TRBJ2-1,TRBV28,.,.,CASSLLGGTEQFF,TGTGCCAGCAGTTTATTAGGGGGAACTGAGCAGTTCTTC
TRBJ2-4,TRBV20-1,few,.,CSVVKENIQYF,TGCAGTGTTGTAAAGGAAAACATTCAGTACTTC
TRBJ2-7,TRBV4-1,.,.,CASSQESYEQYF,TGCGCCAGCAGCCAAGAGTCGTACGAGCAGTACTTC
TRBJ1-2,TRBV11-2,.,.,CASSSPRMRRDYGYTF,TGTGCCAGCAGCTCCCCGAGGATGAGGCGCGACTATGGCTACACCTTC
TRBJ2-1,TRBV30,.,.,CAWSVVGDGEQFF,TGTGCCTGGAGTGTTGTCGGGGATGGGGAGCAGTTCTTC
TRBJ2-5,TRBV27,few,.,CASSPRRGETQYF,TGTGCCAGCAGTCCGCGGAGGGGTGAGACCCAGTACTTC
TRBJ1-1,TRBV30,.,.,CAWSRGDPEAFF,TGTGCCTGGAGCCGGGGGGACCCTGAAGCTTTCTTT
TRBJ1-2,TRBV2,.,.,CASSDIPYGYTF,TGTGCCAGCAGTGATATCCCGTATGGCTACACCTTC
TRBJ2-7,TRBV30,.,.,CAWSVSQSVSQYF,TGTGCCTGGAGTGTTTCTCAGTCGGTATCGCAGTACTTC
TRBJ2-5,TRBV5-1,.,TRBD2,CASGLAGGAETQYF,TGCGCCAGCGGACTAGCGGGAGGGGCAGAGACCCAGTACTTC
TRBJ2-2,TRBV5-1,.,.,CASSLSPDSTGELFF,TGCGCCAGCAGCTTGTCCCCAGATTCCACCGGGGAGCTGTTTTTT
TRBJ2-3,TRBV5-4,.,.,CASSLVATDTQYF,TGTGCCAGCAGCTTGGTGGCCACAGATACGCAGTATTTT
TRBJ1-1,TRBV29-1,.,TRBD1,CSVGTGGGTEAFF,TGCAGCGTTGGGACAGGGGGAGGGACTGAAGCTTTCTTT
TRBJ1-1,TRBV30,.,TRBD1,CAWSRTGLGNTEAFF,TGTGCCTGGAGTCGGACAGGGCTTGGCAACACTGAAGCTTTCTTT
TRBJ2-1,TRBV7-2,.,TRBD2,CASSSLAGSYNEQFF,TGTGCCAGCAGCTCTCTAGCGGGCTCCTACAATGAGCAGTTCTTC
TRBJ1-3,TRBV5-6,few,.,CASSPGLGLGNTIYF,TGTGCCAGCAGCCCAGGCCTCGGGCTAGGAAACACCATATATTTT
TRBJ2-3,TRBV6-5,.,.,CASSYSPDTQYF,TGTGCCAGCAGTTACTCGCCAGATACGCAGTATTTT
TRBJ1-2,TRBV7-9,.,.,CASSLLGSAGNGYTF,TGTGCCAGCAGCTTGTTAGGTTCGGCAGGGAATGGCTACACCTTC
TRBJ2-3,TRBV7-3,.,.,CASSPLGNTDTQYF,TGTGCCAGCAGCCCCTTAGGGAATACAGATACGCAGTATTTT
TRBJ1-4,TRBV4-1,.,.,CASSQGQVVGSSFF,TGCGCCAGCAGCCAAGGTCAGGTGGTCGGGAGTTCGTTTTTT
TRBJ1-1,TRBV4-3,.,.,CASSQDSRTEAFF,TGCGCCAGCAGCCAAGACAGCCGCACTGAAGCTTTCTTT
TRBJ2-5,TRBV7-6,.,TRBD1,CASSLGQYQETQYF,TGTGCCAGCAGCCTGGGACAGTACCAAGAGACCCAGTACTTC
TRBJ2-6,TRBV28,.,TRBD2,CASSLREGSSGANVLTF,TGTGCCAGCAGTTTACGGGAGGGAAGCTCTGGGGCCAACGTCCTGACTTTC
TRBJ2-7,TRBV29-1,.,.,CSVGPRTSPQYEQYF,TGCAGCGTGGGACCTCGGACCTCTCCGCAGTACGAGCAGTACTTC
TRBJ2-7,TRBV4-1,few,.,CASSQVHPLYEQYF,TGCGCCAGCAGCCAAGTCCATCCCTTATACGAGCAGTACTTC
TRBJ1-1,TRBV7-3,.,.,CASSPVPGAAEAFF,TGTGCCAGCAGCCCGGTGCCAGGCGCCGCTGAAGCTTTCTTT
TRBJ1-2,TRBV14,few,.,CASSPPGPNYGYTF,TGTGCCAGCAGCCCTCCAGGCCCTAACTATGGCTACACCTTC
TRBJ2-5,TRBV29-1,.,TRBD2,CSVLAGGQETQYF,TGCAGCGTTCTAGCGGGGGGGCAAGAGACCCAGTACTTC
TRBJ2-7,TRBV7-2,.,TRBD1,CASSRDRGASEQYF,TGTGCCAGCAGCCGGGACAGGGGAGCCTCCGAGCAGTACTTC
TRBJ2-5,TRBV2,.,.,CASRWAQETQYF,TGTGCCAGCAGGTGGGCTCAAGAGACCCAGTACTTC
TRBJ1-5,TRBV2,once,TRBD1,CASGAQGNQPQHF,TGTGCCAGCGGTGCACAGGGGAATCAGCCCCAGCATTTT
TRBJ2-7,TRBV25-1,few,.,CASSGYGGEQYF,TGTGCCAGCAGTGGTTATGGAGGGGAGCAGTACTTC
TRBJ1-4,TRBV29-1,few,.,CSVHFSGNEKLFF,TGCAGCGTTCACTTTTCGGGTAATGAAAAACTGTTTTTT
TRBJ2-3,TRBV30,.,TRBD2,CAWKSAGASSTDTQYF,TGTGCCTGGAAGTCGGCGGGAGCCTCTAGCACAGATACGCAGTATTTT
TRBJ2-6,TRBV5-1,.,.,CASSSEGGASPSGANVLTF,TGCGCCAGCAGCTCCGAGGGGGGGGCCAGCCCCTCTGGGGCCAACGTCCTGACTTTC
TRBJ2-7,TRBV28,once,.,CASIGSYEQYF,TGTGCCAGCATTGGGTCCTACGAGCAGTACTTC
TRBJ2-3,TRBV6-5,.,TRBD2,CAVRGDPTDTQYF,TGTGCCGTTCGGGGGGATCCCACAGATACGCAGTATTTT
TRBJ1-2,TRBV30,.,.,CAWSVNRANYGYTF,TGTGCCTGGAGTGTAAACAGGGCTAACTATGGCTACACCTTC
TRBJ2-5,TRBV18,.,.,CASSPLRAGETQYF,TGTGCCAGCTCACCTCTCCGGGCGGGGGAGACCCAGTACTTC
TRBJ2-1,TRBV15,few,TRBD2,CATTRMGGLAGVEQFF,TGTGCCACCACTCGGATGGGGGGACTAGCGGGAGTTGAGCAGTTCTTC
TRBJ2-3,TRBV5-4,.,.,CASSLESGLSTDTQYF,TGTGCCAGCAGCTTGGAGTCTGGACTGAGCACAGATACGCAGTATTTT
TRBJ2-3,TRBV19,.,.,CASGLGNTQYF,TGTGCCAGTGGGCTAGGGAATACGCAGTATTTT
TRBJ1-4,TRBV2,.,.,CASSTGLGEKLFF,TGTGCCAGCAGTACAGGGTTGGGAGAAAAACTGTTTTTT
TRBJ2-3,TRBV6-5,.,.,CASSLYGSKSTQYF,TGTGCCAGCAGTTTATACGGGAGTAAAAGCACGCAGTATTTT
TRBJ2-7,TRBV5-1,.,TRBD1,CASSLRTGRDYEQYF,TGCGCCAGCAGCCTACGGACAGGGCGGGACTACGAGCAGTACTTC
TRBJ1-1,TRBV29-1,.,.,CSVEDIGQNTEAFF,TGCAGCGTTGAAGATATAGGCCAGAACACTGAAGCTTTCTTT